The 11 T cell receptor beta chains reported below all come from one sample, sequenced in a study of blood T cells in healthy people across ages. A J-beta primer mix and a sample-barcoded 5' primer were used in a second PCR of about 6 to 12 cycles. TCRdb analysed the 5' RACE reads with MiXCR anew, one entry per CDR3 protein. This repertoire shows 1.8 million or so distinct CDR3 sequences, about two fifths found once; its top ten account for around 23%. Sequencing was carried out using blood. Receptors were obtained from a human donor in good health.

This clonotype was counted once. The J gene is TRBJ2-3, the V gene TRBV29-1, with 10 bases identical to TRBD1. Germline CDR1 reads SQVTM; CDR2 reads ANQGSEA. This CDR3 comprises 15 residues. V shed 4 bases, J shed 5 bases, and the junction held 9 bases outside the gene matches. The CDR3 loop reads CSVVSGTGVVDTQYF. As DNA, the CDR3 is TGCAGCGTTGTGTCTGGGACAGGGGTGGTAGATACGCAGTATTTT.

The chain carries TRBV7-2 and TRBJ1-2; 12 nucleotides align to TRBD1. V shed 4 bases and J 8 bases; nucleotides not matched to a gene: 11. Germline assignment: CDR1 SGHTA and CDR2 FQGNSA. CDR3 length: 16 amino acids. The CDR3 spells CASSYGKGQGAGGYTF. The CDR3 DNA reads as TGTGCCAGCAGCTACGGCAAGGGACAGGGGGCTGGCGGCTACACCTTC.

This clonotype was observed a few times. The chain links TRBV9 to TRBJ2-3, with D perhaps given as TRBD1 or TRBD2 (5 bases each). The V end was cut by 3 bases, the J end by 1 base, with 12 bases between. The CDR3 loop spans 15 amino acids. Germline loops: CDR1 SGDLS, CDR2 YYNGEE. CDR3 loop: CASSAGPEGTDTQYF. The CDR3 DNA reads as TGTGCCAGCAGCGCGGGACCTGAGGGCACAGATACGCAGTATTTT.

This clonotype was recorded only once. One junction end does not reproduce the germline sequence, and a read error may be involved. The rearrangement joins TRBV7-9 to TRBJ1-4; possible D gene TRBD1, 5 bases. The CDR3 contains 16 residues. CDR1 is SEHNR, CDR2 FQNEAQ, per germline (reference sequence). CDR3 in DNA: TGTGCCAGCGGCTTGGGAGACAGTGCAACTAATGAAAAACTGTTTTTT. The encoded protein is CASGLGDSATNEKLFF.

The V gene is TRBV9, the J gene TRBJ2-1; D remains ambiguous. The CDR3 extends over 15 amino acids. Germline loops: CDR1 SGDLS, CDR2 YYNGEE. V dropped 0 bases and J dropped 2 bases, with 9 bases sitting between them. CDR3 region: CASSVAPGTYNEQFF. The CDR3 bases are TGTGCCAGCAGCGTAGCTCCAGGTACCTACAATGAGCAGTTCTTC. Using reference TRBV9 and TRBJ2-1 for the parts outside the CDR3, the full variable domain is DSGVTQTPKHLITATGQRVTLRCSPRSGDLSVYWYQQSLDQGLQFLIQYYNGEERAKGNILERFSAQQFPDLHSELNLSSLELGDSALYFCASSVAPGTYNEQFFGPGTRLTVL.

J is TRBJ2-7 and V is TRBV7-2, with TRBD1 as a possible D gene (6 bases). The V end was cut by 5 bases, the J end by 4 bases, with 21 bases between. Germline CDR1 reads SGHTA; CDR2 reads FQGNSA. This CDR3 is built from 16 residues. CDR3 sequence reads: CASSISIGGATYEQYF. The CDR3 DNA sequence: TGTGCCAGCAGCATAAGTATAGGGGGAGCTACTTACGAGCAGTACTTC.

This clonotype has just one count. V is TRBV28 and J is TRBJ2-1; TRBD2 agrees at 9 bases. CDR3 length: 17 residues. Germline values: CDR1 MDHEN, CDR2 SYDVKM. Trimming at V came to 7 bases and at J to 10 bases, leaving 20 bases not matched to a gene. CDR3 amino acids: CASTRASGAVRYWEQFF. The CDR3 nucleotides are TGTGCCAGCACCCGGGCTAGCGGGGCCGTCAGGTATTGGGAGCAGTTCTTC. The full variable domain, rest sourced from reference TRBV28 and TRBJ2-1, is DVKVTQSSRYLVKRTGEKVFLECVQDMDHENMFWYRQDPGLGLRLIYFSYDVKMKEKGDIPEGYSVSREKKERFSLILESASTNQTSMYLCASTRASGAVRYWEQFFGPGTRLTVL.

This clonotype has just a few counts. The V call is TRBV4-3, the J call TRBJ1-2, with D tentatively TRBD1 (5 bases). Germline CDR1 reads LGHNA; CDR2 reads YSLEER. The CDR3 contains 15 residues. V was trimmed by 1 base and J by 1 base, leaving 10 bases between them. In DNA, the CDR3 is TGCGCCAGCAGCCAAGGGGACGGGGATAACTATGGCTACACCTTC. Its protein is CASSQGDGDNYGYTF.

This sequence joins TRBV7-2 and TRBJ2-7; weak D call: TRBD1 (5 bases). The DNA end favors TRBJ2-1, so the J call may be wrong. The CDR3 is 15 residues long. The germline CDR1 and CDR2 sequences are SGHTA and FQGNSA. The CDR3 region has the DNA TGTGCCAGCAGCTTAGTCCAGGGAAGGGTGGGGGAGCAGTTCTTC. Amino acid sequence: CASSLVQGRVGEQFF.

This clonotype was seen more than once but under ten times. A far bigger clonotype differs at one base, so this is likely a read error. The chain couples TRBV7-9 to TRBJ1-4; no definite D call. Germline V gives CDR1 SEHNR, CDR2 FQNEAQ (reference sequence). The CDR3 covers 11 residues. Trimming took off 6 bases at V and 7 bases at J, with 6 bases between the two ends. In DNA form, the CDR3 reads TGTGCCAGCAGATTGGGTGAAAAACTGTTTTTT. Translated: CASRLGEKLFF.

Only a few counts were recorded for this clonotype. V and J are TRBV10-3 and TRBJ2-7; D is uncertain. Between the trimmed V and J ends, which lost 2 bases and 6 bases, there was a span of 5 bases. CDR3 length: 11 amino acids. From germline, CDR1 is ENHRY and CDR2 SYGVKD. Here the CDR3 reads CAISESAEQYF. In DNA form, the CDR3 reads TGTGCCATCAGTGAGAGTGCCGAGCAGTACTTC.